A selection of T cell receptor beta chains follows, all from one sample in a study of Ad26.COV2.S vaccination and SARS-CoV-2 variants. Measured with immunoSEQ multiplex PCR; TCRdb has only the in-frame clones, and not every one. The table records hundreds of thousands of clones, more than 75% of them present only once. The sequencing used peripheral blood, collected in a trial of Ad26.COV2.S vaccine versus placebo. These receptors were obtained from a person aged 18-65 years who received the Ad26.COV2.S COVID-19 vaccine or a placebo. Each CDR3 is given without its conserved first and last residue.

J | V | CDR3
TRBJ2-2 | TRBV2 | ASSGGVEELF
TRBJ2-1 | TRBV4-3 | ASSPSRSFEQF
TRBJ1-2 | TRBV19 | ASSPSGYGYT
TRBJ1-1 | TRBV12-5 | ASGLDSGVNTEAF
TRBJ2-1 | TRBV6-1 | ASSETPRERQF
TRBJ2-2 | TRBV7-3 | ASSHSTGGILTGELF
TRBJ1-5 | TRBV5-1 | ASSPGTGNQPQH
TRBJ1-6 | TRBV10-3 | AISAINRGSPLH
TRBJ1-1 | TRBV5-8 | ASSLEGNTEAF
TRBJ1-2 | TRBV29-1 | SVPPQNT
TRBJ1-1 | TRBV19 | ASSIGTAEAF
TRBJ1-5 | TRBV9 | ASSRDINQPQH
TRBJ1-5 | TRBV6-5 | ASSIRSGQGRPQH
TRBJ2-2 | TRBV5-5 | ASSLVGGTVTGELF
TRBJ1-1 | TRBV7-2 | ASSLGSSTEAF
TRBJ2-5 | TRBV6-2/TRBV6-3 | ASSYEGQLRETQY
TRBJ2-7 | TRBV29-1 | SALTGNSSYEQY
TRBJ1-2 | TRBV5-4 | ASQTETNYGYT
TRBJ1-1 | TRBV18 | ASSSQGAHTEAF
TRBJ1-2 | TRBV6-5 | ASSSGRFYGYT
TRBJ1-5 | TRBV5-1 | ASSLDRVGNQPQH
TRBJ1-1 | TRBV3-1/TRBV3-2 | ASSQPNRGSTEAF
TRBJ1-3 | TRBV9 | ASSVDGFGNTIY
TRBJ1-5 | TRBV2 | ASTSDRGGQPQH
TRBJ2-7 | TRBV2 | ASKQGTYEQY
TRBJ2-7 | TRBV14 | ASSYITGAYEQY
TRBJ2-3 | TRBV7-8 | ASSWRLDFADTQY
TRBJ2-7 | TRBV27 | ASRFNRGDEQY
TRBJ2-7 | TRBV29-1 | SVEPGLPQKSSYEQY
TRBJ2-5 | TRBV10-3 | AISPKVEETQY
TRBJ2-2 | TRBV30 | AWSVEKGYFTGELF
TRBJ2-7 | TRBV2 | ASRAGREVSYEQY
TRBJ2-4 | TRBV4-2 | ASSQADRGLAKNIQY
TRBJ2-7 | TRBV5-4 | ASSLGQGYYEQY
TRBJ1-2 | TRBV7-9 | ASSSPSDRGSYGYT
TRBJ1-5 | TRBV6-2/TRBV6-3 | ASSYSSIGQESNQPQH
TRBJ1-2 | TRBV30 | AWNQGHT
TRBJ2-6 | TRBV25-1 | ASSRRSTLT
TRBJ2-7 | TRBV2 | ASSVRWEQY
TRBJ2-3 | TRBV6-5 | ASSTGTATQY
TRBJ2-5 | TRBV9 | ASSVVRAGDLKTQY
TRBJ2-7 | TRBV4-2 | ASSPGQGRYEQY